The source of this T cell receptor beta chain is a study of T cells in Graves' hyperthyroidism and ophthalmopathy. General study points: Blood also showed most of the thyroid clonotypes that were expanded above 0.001.

The trim removed 7 bases at V and 3 bases at J, leaving 5 bases unmatched. The V gene's germline CDR1 is SQVTM and CDR2 ANQGSEA. The CDR3 covers 12 residues. RNA transcripts served as the template for amplifying TCR beta CDR3 regions. In the first-round RT-PCR of the TCR CDR3, the HTBI primer set was used. From the multiplex PCR reads, TCRdb called clonotypes with MiXCR, one entry per CDR3 protein. The sample comprises hundreds of thousands of distinct CDR3 sequences, 15% of which are singletons, and around a third rests with the top ten. If no ophthalmopathy progression occurred within 18 months, Graves' hyperthyroidism was stable. Each patient was aged 18 to 65 and had newly diagnosed hyperthyroidism of under 2 months' duration. Diagnosis rested on symptoms, serum thyroxine and TRAb, thyroid ultrasound, and orbital computed tomography. In this sample, this clonotype turned up a few times. Its antigen is unknown.

The sequenced material came from blood. The J gene is TRBJ2-5, the V gene TRBV29-1, with 7 bases matching TRBD2. The origin of this receptor is a woman in her 30s with Graves' hyperthyroidism. The CDR3 sequence is CSAGGQEETQYF. CDR3 bases: TGCAGCGCGGGAGGACAAGAAGAGACCCAGTACTTC.